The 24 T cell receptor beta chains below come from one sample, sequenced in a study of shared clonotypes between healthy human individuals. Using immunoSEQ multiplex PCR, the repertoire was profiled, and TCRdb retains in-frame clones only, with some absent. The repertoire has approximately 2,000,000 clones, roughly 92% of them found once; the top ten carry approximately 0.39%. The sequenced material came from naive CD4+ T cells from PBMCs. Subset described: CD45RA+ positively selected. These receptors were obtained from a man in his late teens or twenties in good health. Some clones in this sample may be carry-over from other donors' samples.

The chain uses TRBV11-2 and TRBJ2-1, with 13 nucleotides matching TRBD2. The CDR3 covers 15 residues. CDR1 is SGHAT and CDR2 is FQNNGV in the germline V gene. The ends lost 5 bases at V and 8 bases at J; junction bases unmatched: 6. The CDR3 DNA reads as TGTGCCAGCAGCCTCGGGACTAGCGGGATCGATGAGCAGTTCTTC. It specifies CASSLGTSGIDEQFF.

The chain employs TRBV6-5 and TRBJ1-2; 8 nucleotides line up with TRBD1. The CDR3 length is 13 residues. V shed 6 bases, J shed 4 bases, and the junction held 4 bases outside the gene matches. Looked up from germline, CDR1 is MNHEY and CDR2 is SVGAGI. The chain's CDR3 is CASREQGGYGYTF. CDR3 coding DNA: TGTGCCAGCAGGGAACAGGGGGGCTATGGCTACACCTTC.

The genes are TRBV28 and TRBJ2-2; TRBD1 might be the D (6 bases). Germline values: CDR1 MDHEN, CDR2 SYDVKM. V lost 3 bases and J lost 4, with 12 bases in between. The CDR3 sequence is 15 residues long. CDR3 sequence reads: CASSFLDRSTGELFF. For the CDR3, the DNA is TGTGCCAGCAGTTTTTTGGACAGATCCACCGGGGAGCTGTTTTTT.

CDR3 region: CAAYPRGTEAFF. The CDR3 nucleotides read TGTGCCGCCTACCCGAGGGGGACTGAAGCTTTCTTT. The chain joins TRBV30 to TRBJ1-1; possible D gene TRBD1, 6 bases. This CDR3 contains 12 residues. V was clipped by 8 bases and J by 5 bases, with 15 bases between them. Germline V gene lookup returns CDR1 GTSNPN and CDR2 SVGIG (reference sequence).

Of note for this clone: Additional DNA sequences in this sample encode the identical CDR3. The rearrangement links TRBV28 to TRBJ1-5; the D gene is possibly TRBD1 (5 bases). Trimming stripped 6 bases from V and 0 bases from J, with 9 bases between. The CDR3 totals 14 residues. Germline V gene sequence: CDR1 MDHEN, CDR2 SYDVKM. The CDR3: CASRGTVSNQPQHF. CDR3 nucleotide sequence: TGTGCCAGCAGGGGGACGGTTAGCAATCAGCCCCAGCATTTT.

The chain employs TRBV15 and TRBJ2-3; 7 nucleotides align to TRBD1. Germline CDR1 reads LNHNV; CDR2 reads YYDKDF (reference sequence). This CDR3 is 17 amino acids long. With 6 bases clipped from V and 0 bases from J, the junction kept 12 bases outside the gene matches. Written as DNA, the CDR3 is TGTGCCACCAGGATAAACAGGGGTGACCGAAGCACAGATACGCAGTATTTT. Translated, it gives CATRINRGDRSTDTQYF.

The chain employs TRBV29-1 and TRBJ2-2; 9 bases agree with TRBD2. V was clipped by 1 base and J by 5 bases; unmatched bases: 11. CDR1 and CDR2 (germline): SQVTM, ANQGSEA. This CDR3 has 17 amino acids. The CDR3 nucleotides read TGCAGCGTTGAAGCGTCCGGGCGGGAGGGTTGGACCGGGGAGCTGTTTTTT. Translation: CSVEASGREGWTGELFF.

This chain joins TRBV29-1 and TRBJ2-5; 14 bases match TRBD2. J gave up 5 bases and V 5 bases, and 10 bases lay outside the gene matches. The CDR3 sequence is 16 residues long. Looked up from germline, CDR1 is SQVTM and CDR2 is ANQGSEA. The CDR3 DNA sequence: TGCAGCGTTACAACTGGGACTAGCGGGAGAGGTGAGACCCAGTACTTC. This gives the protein CSVTTGTSGRGETQYF.

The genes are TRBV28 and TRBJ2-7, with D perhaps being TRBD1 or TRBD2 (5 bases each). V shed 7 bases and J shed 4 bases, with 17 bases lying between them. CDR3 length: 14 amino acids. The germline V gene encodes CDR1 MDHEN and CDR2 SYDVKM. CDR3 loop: CASISTGRAYEQYF. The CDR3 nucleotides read TGTGCCAGCATCTCCACGGGGCGGGCTTACGAGCAGTACTTC. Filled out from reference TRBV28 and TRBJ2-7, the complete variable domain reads DVKVTQSSRYLVKRTGEKVFLECVQDMDHENMFWYRQDPGLGLRLIYFSYDVKMKEKGDIPEGYSVSREKKERFSLILESASTNQTSMYLCASISTGRAYEQYFGPGTRLTVT.

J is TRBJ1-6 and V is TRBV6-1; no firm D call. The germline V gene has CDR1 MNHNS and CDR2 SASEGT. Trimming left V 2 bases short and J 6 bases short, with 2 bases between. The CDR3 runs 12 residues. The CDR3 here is CASSERNSPLHF. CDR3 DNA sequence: TGTGCCAGCAGTGAACGTAATTCACCCCTCCACTTT.

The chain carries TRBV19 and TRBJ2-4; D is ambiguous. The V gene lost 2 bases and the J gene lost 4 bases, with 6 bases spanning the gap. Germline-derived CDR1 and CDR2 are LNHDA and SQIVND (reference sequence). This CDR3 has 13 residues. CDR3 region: CASSIQGKNIQYF. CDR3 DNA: TGTGCCAGTAGTATACAAGGGAAAAACATTCAGTACTTC.

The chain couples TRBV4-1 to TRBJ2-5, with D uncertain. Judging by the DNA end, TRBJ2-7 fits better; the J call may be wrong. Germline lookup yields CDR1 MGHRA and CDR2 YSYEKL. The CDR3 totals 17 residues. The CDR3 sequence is CASSQGLIRSSSYEQYF. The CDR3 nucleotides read TGCGCCAGCAGCCAAGGCTTAATACGGTCTAGCTCCTACGAGCAGTACTTC.

DNA of the CDR3: TGTGCCACCAGCAGAGATCGGTCCACGGACTATGGCTACACCTTC. Its translation: CATSRDRSTDYGYTF. The V call is TRBV15, the J call TRBJ1-2; D is undetermined. CDR3 length: 15 amino acids. Germline CDR1 LNHNV, CDR2 YYDKDF (reference sequence). V lost 0 bases and J lost 3, with 11 bases in between.

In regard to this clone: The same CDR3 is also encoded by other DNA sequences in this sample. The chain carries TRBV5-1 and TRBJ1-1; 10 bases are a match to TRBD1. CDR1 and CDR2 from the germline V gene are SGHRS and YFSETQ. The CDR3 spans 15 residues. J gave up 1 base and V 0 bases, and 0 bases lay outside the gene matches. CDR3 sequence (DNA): TGCGCCAGCAGCTTGGGACAGGGGGCGAACACTGAAGCTTTCTTT. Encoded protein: CASSLGQGANTEAFF.

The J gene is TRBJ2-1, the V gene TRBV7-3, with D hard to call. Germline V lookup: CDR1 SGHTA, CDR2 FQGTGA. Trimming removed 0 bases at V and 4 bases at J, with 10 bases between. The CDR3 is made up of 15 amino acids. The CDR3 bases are TGTGCCAGCAGCTTAACGCAGGAATCATACAATGAGCAGTTCTTC. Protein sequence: CASSLTQESYNEQFF. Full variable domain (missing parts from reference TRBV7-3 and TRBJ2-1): GAGVSQTPSNKVTEKGKYVELRCDPISGHTALYWYRQSLGQGPEFLIYFQGTGAADDSGLPNDRFFAVRPEGSVSTLKIQRTERGDSAVYLCASSLTQESYNEQFFGPGTRLTVL.

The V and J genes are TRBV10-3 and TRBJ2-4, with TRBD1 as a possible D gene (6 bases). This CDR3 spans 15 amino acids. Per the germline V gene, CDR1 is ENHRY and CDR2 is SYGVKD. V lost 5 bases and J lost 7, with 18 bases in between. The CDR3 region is CAISQLGTTGNIQYF. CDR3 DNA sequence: TGTGCCATCAGTCAACTCGGGACAACGGGGAACATTCAGTACTTC.

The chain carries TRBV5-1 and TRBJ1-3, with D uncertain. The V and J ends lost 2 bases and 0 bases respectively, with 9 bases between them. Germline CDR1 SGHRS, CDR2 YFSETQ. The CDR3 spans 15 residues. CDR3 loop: CASSLMSSSGNTIYF. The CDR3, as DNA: TGCGCCAGCAGCTTAATGTCTAGCTCTGGAAACACCATATATTTT.

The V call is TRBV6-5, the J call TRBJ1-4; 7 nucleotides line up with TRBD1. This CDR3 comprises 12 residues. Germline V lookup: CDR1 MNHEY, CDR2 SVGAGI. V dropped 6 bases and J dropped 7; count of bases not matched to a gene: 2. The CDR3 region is CASRDRREKLFF. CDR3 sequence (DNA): TGTGCCAGCAGGGACAGGCGTGAAAAACTGTTTTTT.

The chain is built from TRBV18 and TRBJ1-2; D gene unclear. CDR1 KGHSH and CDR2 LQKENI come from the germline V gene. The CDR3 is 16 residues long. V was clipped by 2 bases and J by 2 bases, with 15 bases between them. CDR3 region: CASSPGSNPRNYGYTF. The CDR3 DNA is TGTGCCAGCTCACCAGGGTCTAATCCCAGAAACTATGGCTACACCTTC.

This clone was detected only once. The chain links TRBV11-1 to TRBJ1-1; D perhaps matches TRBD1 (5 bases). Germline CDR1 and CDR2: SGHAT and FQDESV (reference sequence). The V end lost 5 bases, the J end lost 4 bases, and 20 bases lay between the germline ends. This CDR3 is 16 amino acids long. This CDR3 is CASSHRLGRGPTEAFF. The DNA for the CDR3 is TGTGCCAGCAGCCACCGTCTGGGGCGGGGTCCCACTGAAGCTTTCTTT.

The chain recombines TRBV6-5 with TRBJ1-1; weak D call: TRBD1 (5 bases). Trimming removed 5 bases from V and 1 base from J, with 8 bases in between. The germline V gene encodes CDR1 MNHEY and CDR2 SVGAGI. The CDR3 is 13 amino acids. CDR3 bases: TGTGCCAGCAGTGTGGACAAGAACACTGAAGCTTTCTTT. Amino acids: CASSVDKNTEAFF.

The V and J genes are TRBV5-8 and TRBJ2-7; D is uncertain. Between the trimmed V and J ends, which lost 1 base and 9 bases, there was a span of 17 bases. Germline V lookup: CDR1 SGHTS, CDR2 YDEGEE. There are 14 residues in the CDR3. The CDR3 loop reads CASSLLLLQRGQYF. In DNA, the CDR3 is TGTGCCAGCAGCTTGTTATTACTCCAAAGAGGGCAGTACTTC.

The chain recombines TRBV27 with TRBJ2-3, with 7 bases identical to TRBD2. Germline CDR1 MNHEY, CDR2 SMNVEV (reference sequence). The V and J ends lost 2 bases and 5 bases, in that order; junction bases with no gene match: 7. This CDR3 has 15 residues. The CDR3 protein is CASSLIGLGGDTQYF. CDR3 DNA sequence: TGTGCCAGCAGTTTAATCGGACTAGGCGGAGATACGCAGTATTTT.

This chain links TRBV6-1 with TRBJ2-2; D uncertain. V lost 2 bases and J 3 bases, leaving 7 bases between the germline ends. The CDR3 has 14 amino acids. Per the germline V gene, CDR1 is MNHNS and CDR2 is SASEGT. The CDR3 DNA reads TGTGCCAGCAGTGAACCTGGGGACACCGGGGAGCTGTTTTTT. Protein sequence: CASSEPGDTGELFF.